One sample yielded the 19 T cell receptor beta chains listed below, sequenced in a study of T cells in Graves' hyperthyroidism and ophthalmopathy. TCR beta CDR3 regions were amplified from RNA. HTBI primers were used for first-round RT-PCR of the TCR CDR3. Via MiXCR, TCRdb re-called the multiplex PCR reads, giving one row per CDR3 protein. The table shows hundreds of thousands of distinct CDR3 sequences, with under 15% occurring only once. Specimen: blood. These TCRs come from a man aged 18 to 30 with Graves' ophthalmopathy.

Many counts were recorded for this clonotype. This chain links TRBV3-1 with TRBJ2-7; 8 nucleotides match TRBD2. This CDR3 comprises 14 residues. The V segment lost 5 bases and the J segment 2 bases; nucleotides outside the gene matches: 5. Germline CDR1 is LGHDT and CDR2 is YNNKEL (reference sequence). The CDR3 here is CASSTSAGAYEQYF. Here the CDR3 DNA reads TGTGCCAGCAGCACTTCAGCGGGGGCCTACGAGCAGTACTTC.

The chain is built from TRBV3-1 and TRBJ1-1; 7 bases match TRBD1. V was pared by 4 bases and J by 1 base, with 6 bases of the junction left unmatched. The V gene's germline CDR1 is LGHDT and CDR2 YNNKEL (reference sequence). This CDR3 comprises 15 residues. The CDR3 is CASSPRDRTNTEAFF. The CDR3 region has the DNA TGTGCCAGCAGCCCTCGGGACAGAACGAACACTGAAGCTTTCTTT. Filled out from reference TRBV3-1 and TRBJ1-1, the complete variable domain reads DTAVSQTPKYLVTQMGNDKSIKCEQNLGHDTMYWYKQDSKKFLKIMFSYNNKELIINETVPNRFSPKSPDKAHLNLHINSLELGDSAVYFCASSPRDRTNTEAFFGQGTRLTVV.

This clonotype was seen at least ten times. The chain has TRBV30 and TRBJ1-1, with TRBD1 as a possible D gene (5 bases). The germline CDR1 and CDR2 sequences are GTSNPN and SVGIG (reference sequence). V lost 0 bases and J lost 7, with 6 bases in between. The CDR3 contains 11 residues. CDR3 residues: CAWSVQDEAFF. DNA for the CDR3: TGTGCCTGGAGTGTACAGGATGAAGCTTTCTTT.

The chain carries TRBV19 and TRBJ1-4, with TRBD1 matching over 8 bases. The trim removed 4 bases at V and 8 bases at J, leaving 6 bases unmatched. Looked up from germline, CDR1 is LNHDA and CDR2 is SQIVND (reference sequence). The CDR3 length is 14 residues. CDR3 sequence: CASSRQGSGEKLFF. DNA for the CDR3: TGTGCCAGTAGTAGACAGGGGAGCGGCGAAAAACTGTTTTTT.

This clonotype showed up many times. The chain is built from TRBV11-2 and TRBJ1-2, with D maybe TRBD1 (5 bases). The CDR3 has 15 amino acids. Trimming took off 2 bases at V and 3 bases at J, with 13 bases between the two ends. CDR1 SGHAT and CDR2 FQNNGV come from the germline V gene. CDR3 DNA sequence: TGTGCCAGCAGCTTATCTACAGGAGGTTACTATGGCTACACCTTC. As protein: CASSLSTGGYYGYTF. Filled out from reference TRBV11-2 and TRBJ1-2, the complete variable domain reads EAGVAQSPRYKIIEKRQSVAFWCNPISGHATLYWYQQILGQGPKLLIQFQNNGVVDDSQLPKDRFSAERLKGVDSTLKIQPAKLEDSAVYLCASSLSTGGYYGYTFGSGTRLTVV.

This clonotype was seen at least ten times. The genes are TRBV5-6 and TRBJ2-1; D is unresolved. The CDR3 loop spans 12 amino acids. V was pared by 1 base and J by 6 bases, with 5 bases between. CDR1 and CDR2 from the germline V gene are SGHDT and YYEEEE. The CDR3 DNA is TGTGCCAGCAGCTTGTGGCCCAATGAGCAGTTCTTC. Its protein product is CASSLWPNEQFF.

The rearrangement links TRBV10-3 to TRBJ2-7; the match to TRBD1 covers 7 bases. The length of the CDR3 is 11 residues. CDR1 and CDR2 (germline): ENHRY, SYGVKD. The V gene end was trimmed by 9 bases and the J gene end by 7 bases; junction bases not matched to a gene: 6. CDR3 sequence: CAISDRDEQYF. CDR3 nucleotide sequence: TGTGCCATTTCCGACAGGGATGAGCAGTACTTC.

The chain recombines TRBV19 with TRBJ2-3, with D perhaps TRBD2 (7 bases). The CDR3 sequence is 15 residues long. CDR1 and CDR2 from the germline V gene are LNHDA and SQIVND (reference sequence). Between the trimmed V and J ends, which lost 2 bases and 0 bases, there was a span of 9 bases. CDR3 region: CASSIRGGSTDTQYF. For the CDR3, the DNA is TGTGCCAGTAGTATAAGGGGGGGGAGCACAGATACGCAGTATTTT.

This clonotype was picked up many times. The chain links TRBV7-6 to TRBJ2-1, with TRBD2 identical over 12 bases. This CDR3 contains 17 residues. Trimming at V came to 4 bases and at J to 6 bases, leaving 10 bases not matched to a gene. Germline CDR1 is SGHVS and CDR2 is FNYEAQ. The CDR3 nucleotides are TGTGCCAGCAGCTCTGCCCTAGCGGGAGGGCCGAGCAATGAGCAGTTCTTC. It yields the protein CASSSALAGGPSNEQFF.

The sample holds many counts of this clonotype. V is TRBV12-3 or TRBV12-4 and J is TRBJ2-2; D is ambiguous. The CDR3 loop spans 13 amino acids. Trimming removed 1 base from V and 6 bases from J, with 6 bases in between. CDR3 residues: CASSLDESGELFF. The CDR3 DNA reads TGTGCCAGCAGTTTAGATGAATCCGGGGAGCTGTTTTTT.

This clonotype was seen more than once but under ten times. CDR3 protein: CSARPRQGGEWNQPQHF. DNA of the CDR3: TGCAGTGCTAGACCCCGACAGGGCGGGGAATGGAATCAGCCCCAGCATTTT. J is TRBJ1-5 and V is TRBV20-1; TRBD1 agrees at 7 bases. Germline V gives CDR1 DFQATT, CDR2 SNEGSKA (reference sequence). J lost 4 bases, V lost 2 bases, and 14 bases had no gene match. CDR3 length: 17 amino acids.

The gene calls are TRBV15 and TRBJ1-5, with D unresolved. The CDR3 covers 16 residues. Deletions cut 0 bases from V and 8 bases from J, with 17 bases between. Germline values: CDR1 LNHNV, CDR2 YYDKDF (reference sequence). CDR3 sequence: CATSRDLKGIGEPQHF. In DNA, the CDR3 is TGTGCCACCAGCAGAGATCTAAAGGGCATCGGAGAGCCCCAGCATTTT.

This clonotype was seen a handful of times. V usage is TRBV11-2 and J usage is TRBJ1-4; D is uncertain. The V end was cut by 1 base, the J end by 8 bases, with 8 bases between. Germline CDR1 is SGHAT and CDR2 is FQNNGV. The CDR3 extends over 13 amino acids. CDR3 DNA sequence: TGTGCCAGCAGCTTAGGGGATACCGAAAAACTGTTTTTT. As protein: CASSLGDTEKLFF.

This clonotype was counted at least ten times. CDR3 region: CASSLLAGGREQYF. In DNA, the CDR3 is TGTGCCAGCAGTTTACTAGCGGGGGGCCGCGAGCAGTACTTC. The rearrangement uses TRBV12-3 or TRBV12-4 and TRBJ2-7; TRBD2 matches 11 bases. The CDR3 spans 14 residues. V shed 2 bases and J 6 bases; nucleotides not matched to a gene: 3.

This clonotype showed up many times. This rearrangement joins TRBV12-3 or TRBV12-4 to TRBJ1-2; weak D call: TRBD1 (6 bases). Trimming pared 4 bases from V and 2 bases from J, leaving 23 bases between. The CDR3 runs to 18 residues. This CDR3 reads CASSSPYRDTTLNYGYTF. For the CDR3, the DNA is TGTGCCAGCAGTTCCCCTTACCGGGACACCACTCTCAACTATGGCTACACCTTC.

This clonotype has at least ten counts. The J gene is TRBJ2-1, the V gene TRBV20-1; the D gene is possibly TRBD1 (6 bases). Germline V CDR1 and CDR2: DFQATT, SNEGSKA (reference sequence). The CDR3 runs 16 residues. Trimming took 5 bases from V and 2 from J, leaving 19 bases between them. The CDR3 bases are TGCAGTGCTGAGGTGGGGTCTAGGGGGACCTACAATGAGCAGTTCTTC. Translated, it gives CSAEVGSRGTYNEQFF.

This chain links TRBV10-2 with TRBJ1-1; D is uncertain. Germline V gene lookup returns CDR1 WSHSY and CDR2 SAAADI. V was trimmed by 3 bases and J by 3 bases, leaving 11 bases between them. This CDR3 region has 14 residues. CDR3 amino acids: CASSEGDYDTEAFF. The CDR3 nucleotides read TGCGCCAGCAGTGAAGGAGACTATGACACTGAAGCTTTCTTT.

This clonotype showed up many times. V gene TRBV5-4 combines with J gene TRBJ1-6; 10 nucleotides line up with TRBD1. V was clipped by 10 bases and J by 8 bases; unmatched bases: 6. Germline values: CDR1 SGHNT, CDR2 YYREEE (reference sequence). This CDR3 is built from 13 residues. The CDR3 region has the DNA TGTGCCTTTTCGGGACAGGGGTATTCACCCCTCCACTTT. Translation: CAFSGQGYSPLHF.

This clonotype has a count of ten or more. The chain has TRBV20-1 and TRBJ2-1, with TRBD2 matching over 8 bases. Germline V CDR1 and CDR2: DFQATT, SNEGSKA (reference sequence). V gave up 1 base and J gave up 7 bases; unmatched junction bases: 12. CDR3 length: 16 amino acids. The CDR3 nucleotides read TGCAGTGCTAGAGGGCGGCGGGGCGGGAGGCTGAATGAGCAGTTCTTC. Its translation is CSARGRRGGRLNEQFF.